This T cell receptor beta chain is drawn from a study of blood T cell repertoires in COVID-19. About the study: PBMCs, B-cell-depleted T cells, or T cells were the source of the cDNA or gDNA that made up the material.

V was clipped by 4 bases and J by 0 bases, with 10 bases between them. The CDR3 is made up of 15 amino acids. Germline CDR1 reads SGDLS; CDR2 reads YYNGEE. The table came from immunoSEQ multiplex PCR; TCRdb's copy has only in-frame clones and leaves some out. The table lists tens of thousands of clones, roughly 83% of them singletons. The rearrangement links TRBV9 to TRBJ2-2; D is perhaps TRBD1 (5 bases). The material sequenced was peripheral blood. The source is a man aged 45-65 years with acute or convalescent COVID-19. The DNA of the CDR3 is TGTGCCAGCAGCCCCAGGGTATCGAACACCGGGGAGCTGTTTTTT. Protein product: CASSPRVSNTGELFF.